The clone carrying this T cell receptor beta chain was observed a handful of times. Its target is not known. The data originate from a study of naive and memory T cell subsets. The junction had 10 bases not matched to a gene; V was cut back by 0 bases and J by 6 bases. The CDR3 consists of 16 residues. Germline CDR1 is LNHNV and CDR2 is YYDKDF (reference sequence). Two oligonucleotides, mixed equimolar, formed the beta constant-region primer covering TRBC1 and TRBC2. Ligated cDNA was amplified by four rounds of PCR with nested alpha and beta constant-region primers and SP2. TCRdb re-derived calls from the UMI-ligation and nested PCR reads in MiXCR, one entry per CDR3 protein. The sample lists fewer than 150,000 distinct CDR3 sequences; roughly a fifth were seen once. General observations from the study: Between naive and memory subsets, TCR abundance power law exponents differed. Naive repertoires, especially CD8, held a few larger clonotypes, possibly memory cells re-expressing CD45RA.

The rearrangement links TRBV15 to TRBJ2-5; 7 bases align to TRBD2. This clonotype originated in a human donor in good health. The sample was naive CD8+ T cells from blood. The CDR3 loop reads CATSRDQGRGEKTQYF. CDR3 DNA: TGTGCCACCAGCAGAGATCAGGGACGGGGGGAAAAGACCCAGTACTTC.